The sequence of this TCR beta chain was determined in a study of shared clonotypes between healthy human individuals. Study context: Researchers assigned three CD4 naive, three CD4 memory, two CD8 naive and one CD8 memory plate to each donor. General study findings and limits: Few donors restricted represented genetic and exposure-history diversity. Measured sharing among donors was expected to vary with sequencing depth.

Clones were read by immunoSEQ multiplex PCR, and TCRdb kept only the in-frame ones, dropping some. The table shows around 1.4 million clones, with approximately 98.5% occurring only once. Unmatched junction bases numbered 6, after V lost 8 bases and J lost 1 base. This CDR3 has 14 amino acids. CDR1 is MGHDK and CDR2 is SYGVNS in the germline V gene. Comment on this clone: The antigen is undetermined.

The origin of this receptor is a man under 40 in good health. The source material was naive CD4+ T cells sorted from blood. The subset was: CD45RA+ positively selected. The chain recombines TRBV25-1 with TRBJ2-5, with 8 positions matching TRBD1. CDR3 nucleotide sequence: TGTGCCAGCGGCAGGACAGGGCCCCAAGAGACCCAGTACTTC. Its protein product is CASGRTGPQETQYF.